This T cell receptor beta chain comes out of a study of T cells in Graves' hyperthyroidism and ophthalmopathy. The J segment lost 7 bases and the V segment lost 4 bases, leaving 8 bases of the junction unmatched. CDR3 length: 16 amino acids. Ten or more counts support this clonotype. RNA transcripts yielded amplified TCR beta CDR3 regions. First-round RT-PCR of the TCR CDR3 relied on the HTBI primer set. TCRdb passed the multiplex PCR reads through MiXCR, listing each CDR3 protein once. Here the sample spans 550,000 to 600,000 distinct CDR3 sequences, approximately 15% being singletons. Sequenced input: blood. The receptor was derived from a woman aged 18-29 years with Graves' hyperthyroidism. The chain has TRBV12-3 or TRBV12-4 and TRBJ2-1; 12 bases map to TRBD2. The CDR3 is CASSYSSGGAVNEQFF. The CDR3 DNA sequence: TGTGCCAGCAGTTACTCTAGCGGGGGGGCTGTAAATGAGCAGTTCTTC.